This T cell receptor beta chain stems from a study of CD8+CD57+ T cells in acquired aplastic anemia. Study at large: DNA per sorted CD4+ or CD8+ sample ranged roughly 0.17 to 27.4 ug, averaging around 3.1 ug. Study-wide findings and caveats: Overlap between patients and controls comprised twenty-nine CD8+ CDR3 sequences. In CD8+ cells, Simpson's diversity showed no significant difference between patients and controls.

TCR beta VDJ combinations and CDR3 sequences were profiled from genomic DNA. TCRdb itself ran the reads through MiXCR, one entry per CDR3 protein. This table has about 220,000 distinct CDR3 sequences, roughly 35% appearing once. In the case of this clonotype: As yet, its antigen is unknown. Mismatch with germline at one junction end may stem from a read error.

The CDR3 spans 16 residues. Germline CDR1 reads SGHAT; CDR2 reads FQNNGV. The chain carries TRBV11-2 and TRBJ1-6, with 8 bases lining up with TRBD1. The specimen sequenced was sorted CD4+, CD8+, or CD8+CD57+ T cells (not recorded which) from PBMCs. The sequence was collected from a human donor in good health, serving as a control. The CDR3 DNA reads TGTGCCAGCAGCTCACGTAGGACAGGGAGCGATTCTCCCCTCCACTTT. Protein product: CASSSRRTGSDSPLHF.